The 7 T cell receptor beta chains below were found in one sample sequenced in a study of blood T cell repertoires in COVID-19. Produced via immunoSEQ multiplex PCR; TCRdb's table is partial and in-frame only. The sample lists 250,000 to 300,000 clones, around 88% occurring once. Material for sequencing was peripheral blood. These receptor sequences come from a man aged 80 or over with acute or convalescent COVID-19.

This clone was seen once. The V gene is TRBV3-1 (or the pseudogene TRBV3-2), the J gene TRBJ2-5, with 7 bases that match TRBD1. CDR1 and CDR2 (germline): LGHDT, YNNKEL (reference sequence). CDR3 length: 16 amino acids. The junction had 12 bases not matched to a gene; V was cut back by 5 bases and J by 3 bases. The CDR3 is CASSKRGQWGKETQYF. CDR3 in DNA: TGTGCCAGCAGCAAACGGGGACAGTGGGGAAAAGAGACCCAGTACTTC.

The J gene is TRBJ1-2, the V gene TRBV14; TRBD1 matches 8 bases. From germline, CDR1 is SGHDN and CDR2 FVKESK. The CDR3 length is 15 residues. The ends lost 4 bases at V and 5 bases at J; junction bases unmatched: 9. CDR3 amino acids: CASSRSGTGSYGYTF. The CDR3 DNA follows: TGTGCCAGCAGCCGATCCGGGACAGGAAGTTATGGCTACACCTTC. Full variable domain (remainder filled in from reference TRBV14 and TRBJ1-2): EAGVTQFPSHSVIEKGQTVTLRCDPISGHDNLYWYRRVMGKEIKFLLHFVKESKQDESGMPNNRFLAERTGGTYSTLKVQPAELEDSGVYFCASSRSGTGSYGYTFGSGTRLTVV.

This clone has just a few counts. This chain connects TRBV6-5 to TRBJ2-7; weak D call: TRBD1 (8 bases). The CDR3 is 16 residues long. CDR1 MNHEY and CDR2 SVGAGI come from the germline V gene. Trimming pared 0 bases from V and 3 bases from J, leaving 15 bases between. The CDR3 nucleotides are TGTGCCAGCAGTTACTCCACGACAGGGGAGGGCTACGAGCAGTACTTC. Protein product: CASSYSTTGEGYEQYF.

CDR3: CASSPLGGETQYF. The CDR3, as DNA: TGTGCCAGTAGTCCCCTGGGGGGAGAGACCCAGTACTTC. The chain recombines TRBV19 with TRBJ2-5; possible D gene TRBD2, 6 bases. Germline V lookup: CDR1 LNHDA, CDR2 SQIVND (reference sequence). Trimming pared 5 bases from V and 4 bases from J, leaving 11 bases between. The CDR3 consists of 13 residues.

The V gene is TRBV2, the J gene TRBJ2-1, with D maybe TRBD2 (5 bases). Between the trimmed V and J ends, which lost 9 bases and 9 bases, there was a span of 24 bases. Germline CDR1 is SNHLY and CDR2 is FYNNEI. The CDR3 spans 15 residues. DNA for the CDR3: TGTGCCAGTGATAAGGGAACACTCTCGAGCGGTGAGCAGTTCTTC. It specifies CASDKGTLSSGEQFF. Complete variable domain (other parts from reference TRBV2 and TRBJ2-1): EPEVTQTPSHQVTQMGQEVILRCVPISNHLYFYWYRQILGQKVEFLVSFYNNEISEKSEIFDDQFSVERPDGSNFTLKIRSTKLEDSAMYFCASDKGTLSSGEQFFGPGTRLTVL.

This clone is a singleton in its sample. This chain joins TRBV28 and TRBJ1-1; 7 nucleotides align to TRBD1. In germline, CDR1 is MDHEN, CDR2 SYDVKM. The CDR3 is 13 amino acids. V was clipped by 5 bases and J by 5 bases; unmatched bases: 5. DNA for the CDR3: TGTGCCAGCAGTCGACAGGGAGGTACTGAAGCTTTCTTT. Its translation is CASSRQGGTEAFF. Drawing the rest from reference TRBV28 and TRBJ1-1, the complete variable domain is DVKVTQSSRYLVKRTGEKVFLECVQDMDHENMFWYRQDPGLGLRLIYFSYDVKMKEKGDIPEGYSVSREKKERFSLILESASTNQTSMYLCASSRQGGTEAFFGQGTRLTVV.

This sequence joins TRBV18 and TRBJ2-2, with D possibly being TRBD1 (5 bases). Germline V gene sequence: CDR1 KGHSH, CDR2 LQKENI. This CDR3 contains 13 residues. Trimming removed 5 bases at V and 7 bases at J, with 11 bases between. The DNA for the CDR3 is TGTGCCAGCTCAGTCAGGGTGGACGGGGAGCTGTTTTTT. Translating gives CASSVRVDGELFF.